This TCR beta chain is from a study of blood T cell repertoires in COVID-19. V lost 3 bases and J lost 1, with 10 bases in between. The CDR3 runs 15 residues. In germline, CDR1 is SGHRS, CDR2 YFSETQ. The protocol was immunoSEQ multiplex PCR, while the TCRdb copy is restricted to in-frame clones and leaves out a portion. The sample comprises about 300,000 clones, 85% to 90% of which are singletons, and 3.5% to 5% rests with the top ten. Sequences were obtained from PBMCs or T cells enriched from blood (not recorded which). The V and J genes are TRBV5-1 and TRBJ2-2; perhaps TRBD1 as D (6 bases). The receptor comes from a man aged 25 to 45 who had recovered from COVID-19. In DNA, the CDR3 is TGCGCCAGCAGCTACAGGGATCTGAACACCGGGGAGCTGTTTTTT. Its protein is CASSYRDLNTGELFF.